A single sample gave rise to the 19 T cell receptor beta chains below, sequenced in a study of regulatory T cells in long-lasting Graves disease. The sample's time point: newly diagnosed GD, antithyroid drugs for less than 3 months. PBMC RNA was the source of the TCR library. Assembly of TCR beta libraries relied on iRepertoire HTBI primers together with Arm-PCR of CDR3 regions. One entry per CDR3 protein, called by TCRdb with MiXCR from the multiplex PCR reads. The data show roughly 400,000 distinct CDR3 sequences, about 15% seen once. These data also featured in a second study, about T cells in Graves' hyperthyroidism and ophthalmopathy.

Sequences were derived from peripheral blood mononuclear cells (PBMCs), sampled at new diagnosis, from a patient treated with antithyroid drugs. These receptors originate from a woman aged 40 to 50 with Graves disease.

This clonotype was counted many times. CDR3 sequence (DNA): TGTGCCAGCAGCTTAGGGGGGGTCTCCTACAATGAGCAGTTCTTC. This gives the protein CASSLGGVSYNEQFF. J is TRBJ2-1 and V is TRBV7-9; D perhaps matches TRBD2 (6 bases). This CDR3 spans 15 amino acids. The V end was cut by 1 base, the J end by 0 bases, with 7 bases between. The germline V gene encodes CDR1 SEHNR and CDR2 FQNEAQ (reference sequence). Filled out from reference TRBV7-9 and TRBJ2-1, the complete variable domain reads DTGVSQNPRHKITKRGQNVTFRCDPISEHNRLYWYRQTLGQGPEFLTYFQNEAQLEKSRLLSDRFSAERPKGSFSTLEIQRTEQGDSAMYLCASSLGGVSYNEQFFGPGTRLTVL.

In its sample, this clonotype was seen a few times. The J gene is TRBJ1-6, the V gene TRBV19; the D gene is possibly TRBD1 (5 bases). Germline CDR1 LNHDA, CDR2 SQIVND (reference sequence). CDR3 length: 14 amino acids. Deletions cut 4 bases from V and 9 bases from J, with 13 bases between. The CDR3 region is CASSTGGGGSPLHF. As DNA, the CDR3 is TGTGCCAGTAGTACTGGTGGCGGGGGTTCACCCCTCCACTTT.

This clonotype was seen many times. The chain is built from TRBV24-1 and TRBJ2-1, with D tentatively TRBD2 (6 bases). In germline, CDR1 is KGHDR, CDR2 SFDVKD. V was cut by 7 bases and J by 3 bases, with 15 bases left in between. The CDR3 consists of 15 residues. This CDR3 reads CATSDLARDYNEQFF. In nucleotides, the CDR3 is TGTGCCACCAGCGATCTAGCGAGAGACTACAATGAGCAGTTCTTC.

There are many counts of this clonotype. The chain carries TRBV12-3 or TRBV12-4 and TRBJ1-2; D may be TRBD1 (6 bases). The V gene lost 6 bases and the J gene lost 10 bases, with 18 bases spanning the gap. This CDR3 is built from 13 residues. As DNA, the CDR3 is TGTGCCAGCAGAAGGTCGGGGGCCCCACCCTACACCTTC. It translates to CASRRSGAPPYTF.

This chain joins TRBV10-3 and TRBJ1-2; the D is unclear. V was pared by 10 bases and J by 1 base, with 13 bases between. The V gene's germline CDR1 is ENHRY and CDR2 SYGVKD. This CDR3 comprises 13 residues. The CDR3 DNA sequence: TGTGCCACATCACCGGAAGTTAACTATGGCTACACCTTC. Residues: CATSPEVNYGYTF.

In its sample, this clonotype was seen many times. V and J are TRBV6-5 and TRBJ2-1; no clear D gene. Trimming shortened V by 0 bases and J by 8 bases, and 8 bases separated the two germline ends. Germline values: CDR1 MNHEY, CDR2 SVGAGI. This CDR3 spans 13 amino acids. The CDR3: CASSYSSGDEQFF. The CDR3 bases are TGTGCCAGCAGTTACTCGTCTGGGGATGAGCAGTTCTTC.

This clonotype appeared many times. The chain has TRBV11-3 and TRBJ1-4; 12 nucleotides agree with TRBD1. The length of the CDR3 is 17 residues. The ends lost 5 bases at V and 4 bases at J; junction bases unmatched: 8. Germline CDR1 is SGHNT and CDR2 is YENEEA. The DNA of the CDR3 is TGTGCCAGCAGCGTGGGGACAGGGGGCCGCATTAATGAAAAACTGTTTTTT. Translated: CASSVGTGGRINEKLFF. Full variable domain (rest looked up from reference TRBV11-3 and TRBJ1-4): EAGVVQSPRYKIIEKKQPVAFWCNPISGHNTLYWYLQNLGQGPELLIRYENEEAVDDSQLPKDRFSAERLKGVDSTLKIQPAELGDSAVYLCASSVGTGGRINEKLFFGSGTQLSVL.

This clonotype showed up just a few times. V usage is TRBV5-1 and J usage is TRBJ2-7, with 9 positions matching TRBD2. Losses at the gene ends were 4 bases for V and 4 bases for J; bases not matched to a gene: 9. CDR3 size: 15 residues. Germline V CDR1 and CDR2: SGHRS, YFSETQ. The CDR3 sequence: CASSPTGAGGYEQYF. The CDR3, as DNA: TGCGCCAGCAGCCCGACCGGCGCGGGAGGGTACGAGCAGTACTTC. The full variable domain, rest sourced from reference TRBV5-1 and TRBJ2-7, is KAGVTQTPRYLIKTRGQQVTLSCSPISGHRSVSWYQQTPGQGLQFLFEYFSETQRNKGNFPGRFSGRQFSNSRSEMNVSTLELGDSALYLCASSPTGAGGYEQYFGPGTRLTVT.

This clonotype was counted ten times or more. This sequence joins TRBV10-1 and TRBJ1-1; D uncertain. The CDR3 is 14 amino acids. Germline loops: CDR1 WNHNN, CDR2 SYGVQD (reference sequence). Trimming took off 4 bases at V and 1 base at J, with 10 bases between the two ends. The CDR3 sequence: CASSAVLQNTEAFF. The DNA of the CDR3 is TGCGCCAGCAGTGCAGTCTTACAGAACACTGAAGCTTTCTTT.

In this sample, this clonotype turned up many times. This chain joins TRBV7-8 and TRBJ2-7, with a tentative D call TRBD2 (5 bases). This CDR3 spans 13 amino acids. Germline V lookup: CDR1 SGHVS, CDR2 FQNEAQ. Trimming removed 3 bases from V and 7 bases from J, with 13 bases in between. In nucleotides, the CDR3 is TGTGCCAGCAGCTTTTTGGGTTCGGGGGAGCAGTACTTC. Translated, it gives CASSFLGSGEQYF.

The chain joins TRBV30 to TRBJ2-1; the match to TRBD1 covers 9 bases. CDR1 is GTSNPN and CDR2 is SVGIG in the germline V gene (reference sequence). The CDR3 is 15 amino acids. V gave up 7 bases and J gave up 8 bases; unmatched junction bases: 15. The CDR3 nucleotides read TGTGCCTCGCGTCCCGGGACAGGGTCTACCGATGAGCAGTTCTTC. It is translated as CASRPGTGSTDEQFF.

The rearrangement joins TRBV28 to TRBJ1-2; possible D gene TRBD1, 6 bases. Germline loops: CDR1 MDHEN, CDR2 SYDVKM. With 7 bases removed from V and 2 bases from J, the gap between germline ends came to 23 bases. This CDR3 is built from 17 residues. CDR3 coding DNA: TGTGCCAGCACCATGGCCCTACAGGGTCTGAGGAACTATGGCTACACCTTC. Amino acid sequence: CASTMALQGLRNYGYTF.

Regarding this clonotype: A much larger clone is a single base away; this may be a read error. The chain uses TRBV10-3 and TRBJ1-1; D gene unclear. The CDR3 loop spans 12 amino acids. V gave up 4 bases and J gave up 2 bases, with 5 bases separating them. From germline, CDR1 is ENHRY and CDR2 SYGVKD. The CDR3 DNA reads TGTGCCATCAGTGTGTTCAACACTGAAGCTTTCTTT. Its protein product is CAISVFNTEAFF.

This clonotype was seen repeatedly, ten times or more. The V call is TRBV10-2, the J call TRBJ2-7; D may correspond to TRBD1 or TRBD2 (6 bases each). Trimming took off 4 bases at V and 3 bases at J, with 10 bases between the two ends. Germline CDR1 reads WSHSY; CDR2 reads SAAADI. The CDR3 totals 13 residues. The CDR3 sequence is CASSGGTFYEQYF. In nucleotides, the CDR3 is TGCGCCAGCAGTGGCGGGACATTCTACGAGCAGTACTTC.

The CDR3: CASSVGTTGELFF. CDR3 DNA sequence: TGTGCCAGCAGCGTCGGGACTACCGGGGAGCTGTTTTTT. The V and J genes are TRBV7-2 and TRBJ2-2, with a tentative D call TRBD2 (6 bases). Germline values: CDR1 SGHTA, CDR2 FQGNSA. Deletions cut 5 bases from V and 5 bases from J, with 9 bases between. CDR3 length: 13 residues.

This rearrangement joins TRBV7-6 to TRBJ2-3; 11 bases are a match to TRBD1. The CDR3 runs 14 residues. Germline-derived CDR1 and CDR2 are SGHVS and FNYEAQ. The V and J ends lost 4 bases and 4 bases, in that order; junction bases with no gene match: 1. CDR3 sequence reads: CASSWTGGSDTQYF. The CDR3 nucleotides read TGTGCCAGCAGCTGGACAGGGGGCTCAGATACGCAGTATTTT. Based on the CDR3 plus reference TRBV7-6 and TRBJ2-3, the full variable domain is GAGVSQSPRYKVTKRGQDVALRCDPISGHVSLYWYRQALGQGPEFLTYFNYEAQQDKSGLPNDRFSAERPEGSISTLTIQRTEQRDSAMYRCASSWTGGSDTQYFGPGTRLTVL.

This clonotype was counted many times. Here the CDR3 DNA reads TGTGCCAGCTCCCCGACCGGCGGAATCGATGAGCAGTTCTTC. This encodes CASSPTGGIDEQFF. The V gene is TRBV28, the J gene TRBJ2-1; D is unclear. Per the germline V gene, CDR1 is MDHEN and CDR2 is SYDVKM. CDR3 length: 14 residues. The ends were cut back, 8 bases at V and 8 bases at J, with 19 bases in the middle.

This clonotype was found many times. CDR3 sequence (DNA): TGTGCCACCAGCAGAGAAAGGGACAACCTGAACACTGAAGCTTTCTTT. This gives the protein CATSRERDNLNTEAFF. This chain uses TRBV15 with TRBJ1-1, with TRBD1 as a possible D gene (6 bases). Trimming stripped 0 bases from V and 0 bases from J, with 11 bases between. The germline V gene has CDR1 LNHNV and CDR2 YYDKDF (reference sequence). The CDR3 is 16 amino acids.

This clonotype was found many times. J is TRBJ2-7 and V is TRBV20-1, with 8 bases fitting TRBD2. Germline CDR1 is DFQATT and CDR2 is SNEGSKA (reference sequence). The trim removed 0 bases at V and 6 bases at J, leaving 4 bases unmatched. CDR3 length: 13 residues. CDR3: CSARDILAGEQYF. The CDR3 DNA reads TGCAGTGCTAGAGATATCCTAGCGGGCGAGCAGTACTTC.